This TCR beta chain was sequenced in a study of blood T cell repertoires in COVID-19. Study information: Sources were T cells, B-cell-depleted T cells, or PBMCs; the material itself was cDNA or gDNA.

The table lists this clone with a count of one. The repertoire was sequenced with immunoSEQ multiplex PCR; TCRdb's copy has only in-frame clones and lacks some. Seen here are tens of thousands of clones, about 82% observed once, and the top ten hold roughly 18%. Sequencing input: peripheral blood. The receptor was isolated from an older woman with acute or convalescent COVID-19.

The DNA for the CDR3 is TGTGCCAGCAGCCGACGGCTAGAGGAGCAGTACTTC. Encoded protein: CASSRRLEEQYF. This chain uses TRBV7-2 with TRBJ2-7; D gene ambiguous. V dropped 5 bases and J dropped 7 bases, with 12 bases sitting between them. Per germline, CDR1 SGHTA and CDR2 FQGNSA. There are 12 residues in the CDR3.